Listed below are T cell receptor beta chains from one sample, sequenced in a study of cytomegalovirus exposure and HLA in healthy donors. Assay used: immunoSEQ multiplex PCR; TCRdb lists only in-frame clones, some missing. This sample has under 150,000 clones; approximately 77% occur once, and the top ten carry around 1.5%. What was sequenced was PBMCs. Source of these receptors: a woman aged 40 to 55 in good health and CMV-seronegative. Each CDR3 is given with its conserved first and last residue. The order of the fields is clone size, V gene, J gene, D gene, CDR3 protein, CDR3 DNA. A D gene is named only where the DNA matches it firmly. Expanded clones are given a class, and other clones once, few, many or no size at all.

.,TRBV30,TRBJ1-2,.,CAWSRDIAYGYTF,TGTGCCTGGAGCCGGGACATTGCTTATGGCTACACCTTC
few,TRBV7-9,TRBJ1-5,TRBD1,CSSSLGDRNQPQHF,TGTTCCAGCAGCTTAGGGGACAGAAATCAGCCCCAGCATTTT
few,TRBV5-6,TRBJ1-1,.,CASSQWARTSSVEAFF,TGTGCCAGCAGCCAATGGGCAAGGACTTCGAGCGTTGAAGCTTTCTTT
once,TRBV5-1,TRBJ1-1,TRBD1,CASSLGQGRAFF,TGCGCCAGCAGCTTGGGACAGGGGAGGGCTTTCTTT
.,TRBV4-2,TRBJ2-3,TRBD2,CASSPGLAGDSTDTQYF,TGTGCCAGCAGCCCAGGACTAGCGGGGGATAGCACAGATACGCAGTATTTT
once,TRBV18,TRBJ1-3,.,CASSPNRAGNTIYF,TGTGCCAGCTCACCAAACAGGGCCGGAAACACCATATATTTT
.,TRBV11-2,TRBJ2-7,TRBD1,CASSLEGTVTYEQYF,TGTGCCAGCAGCTTAGAAGGGACAGTTACCTACGAGCAGTACTTC
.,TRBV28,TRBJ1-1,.,CASNGGAWNTEAFF,TGTGCCAGCAACGGGGGGGCTTGGAACACTGAAGCTTTCTTT
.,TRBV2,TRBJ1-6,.,CASRLTGRNSPLHF,TGTGCCAGCAGGCTTACAGGGCGCAATTCACCCCTCCACTTT
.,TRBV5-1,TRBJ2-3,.,CASSPGQGTDTQYF,TGCGCCAGCAGCCCAGGACAAGGCACAGATACGCAGTATTTT
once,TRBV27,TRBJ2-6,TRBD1,CATISRDRFSGANVLTF,TGTGCCACGATAAGTCGGGACAGGTTCTCTGGGGCCAACGTCCTGACTTTC
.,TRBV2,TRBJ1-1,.,CASSDWEEGGTEAFF,TGTGCCAGCAGTGACTGGGAAGAAGGAGGGACTGAAGCTTTCTTT
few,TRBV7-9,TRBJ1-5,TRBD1,CASSPGTGIDEPQHF,TGTGCCAGCAGCCCCGGGACAGGGATCGATGAGCCCCAGCATTTT
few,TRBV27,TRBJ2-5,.,CASSKQYQETQYF,TGTGCCAGCAGTAAACAGTACCAAGAGACCCAGTACTTC
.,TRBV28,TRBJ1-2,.,CASSLIVRGYGYTF,TGTGCCAGCAGTTTAATAGTCCGCGGCTATGGCTACACCTTC
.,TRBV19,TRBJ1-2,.,CASSIPKAGRHYGYTF,TGTGCCAGTAGTATACCTAAGGCAGGGAGGCACTATGGCTACACCTTC
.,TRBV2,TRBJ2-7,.,CASSEAGRGGRYEQYF,TGTGCCAGCAGTGAAGCTGGCAGGGGCGGACGCTACGAGCAGTACTTC
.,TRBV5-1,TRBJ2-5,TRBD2,CASSLGLAGGLQETQYF,TGCGCCAGCAGCTTGGGACTAGCGGGGGGCCTGCAAGAGACCCAGTACTTC
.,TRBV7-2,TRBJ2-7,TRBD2,CASSLAGTSGSYEQYF,TGTGCCAGCAGCTTAGCGGGGACTAGCGGGTCCTACGAGCAGTACTTC
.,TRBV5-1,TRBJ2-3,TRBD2,CASSLGSGGKFFTDTQYF,TGCGCCAGCAGCTTGGGAAGCGGGGGGAAATTTTTCACAGATACGCAGTATTTT
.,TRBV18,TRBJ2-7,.,CASSPPGLTDEQYF,TGTGCCAGCTCACCACCGGGACTGACGGACGAGCAGTACTTC
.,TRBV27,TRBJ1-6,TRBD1,CASSSRKLTTGDNSPLHF,TGTGCCAGCAGTTCGAGAAAACTGACGACAGGGGATAATTCACCCCTCCACTTT
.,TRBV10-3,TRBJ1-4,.,CAINRATNEKLFF,TGTGCCATCAACAGGGCAACTAATGAAAAACTGTTTTTT
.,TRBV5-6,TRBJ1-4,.,CASSPLGEGLFF,TGTGCCAGCAGTCCATTGGGAGAAGGACTGTTTTTT
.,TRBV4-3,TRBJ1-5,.,CASSQESYSNQPQHF,TGCGCCAGCAGCCAAGAGAGCTATAGCAATCAGCCCCAGCATTTT
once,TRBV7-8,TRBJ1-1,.,CASSSGILVKWINTEAFF,TGTGCCAGCAGCTCAGGGATCTTGGTGAAGTGGATCAACACTGAAGCTTTCTTT
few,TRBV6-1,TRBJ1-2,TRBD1,CASSAGQGVDGYTF,TGTGCCAGCAGCGCCGGACAGGGGGTAGATGGCTACACCTTC
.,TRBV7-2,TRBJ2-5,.,CASSARTVTETQYF,TGTGCCAGCAGCGCCCGGACAGTTACAGAGACCCAGTACTTC
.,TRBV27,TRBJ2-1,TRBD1,CASSYRDSAYNEQFF,TGTGCCAGCAGCTACCGGGACAGTGCCTACAATGAGCAGTTCTTC